Described below is a single TCR beta chain sequence and its context. This sample was taken from a study of CD8 T cells in Susac syndrome. V shed 6 bases and J shed 6 bases, with 11 bases lying between them. Looked up from germline, CDR1 is SQVTM and CDR2 is ANQGSEA. This CDR3 region has 12 residues. Reverse transcription of roughly 0.45 to 1 ug RNA used random hexamers. From the immunoSEQ multiplex PCR reads, TCRdb called clonotypes with MiXCR, one entry per CDR3 protein. The sample has around 200,000 distinct CDR3 sequences; around 95% are singletons. The TCR sequence derives from a human donor in good health. Specimen: CD4+ T cells from PBMCs. The chain combines TRBV29-1 with TRBJ2-2; D may be TRBD1 (6 bases). The CDR3 region is CSVERGSGELFF. In DNA, the CDR3 is TGCAGCGTGGAAAGGGGGTCCGGGGAGCTGTTTTTT.